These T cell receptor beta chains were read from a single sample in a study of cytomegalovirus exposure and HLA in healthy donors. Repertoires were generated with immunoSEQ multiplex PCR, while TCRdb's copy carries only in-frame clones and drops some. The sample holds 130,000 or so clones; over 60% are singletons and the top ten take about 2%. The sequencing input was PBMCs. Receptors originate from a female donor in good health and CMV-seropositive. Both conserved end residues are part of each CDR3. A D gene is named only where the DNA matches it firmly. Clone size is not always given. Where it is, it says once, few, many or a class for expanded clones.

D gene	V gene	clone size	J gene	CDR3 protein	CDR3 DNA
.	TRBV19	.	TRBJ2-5	CASSIRHRGGQETQYF	TGTGCCAGTAGTATCCGCCACAGGGGGGGTCAAGAGACCCAGTACTTC
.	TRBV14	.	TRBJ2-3	CASSNWGEMQYF	TGTGCCAGCAGCAACTGGGGAGAGATGCAGTATTTT
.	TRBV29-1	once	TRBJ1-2	CSALYRDSTAGYTF	TGCAGCGCTTTATACCGGGACTCTACCGCGGGCTACACCTTC
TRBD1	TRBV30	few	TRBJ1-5	CAWNRGGNQPQHF	TGTGCCTGGAACAGGGGTGGTAATCAGCCCCAGCATTTT
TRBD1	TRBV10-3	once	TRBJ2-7	CAISESPGQGSYEQYF	TGTGCCATCAGTGAGTCCCCGGGACAGGGCTCCTACGAGCAGTACTTC
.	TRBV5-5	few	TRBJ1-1	CASSRPGTNTEAFF	TGTGCCAGCAGCCGGCCAGGCACGAACACTGAAGCTTTCTTT
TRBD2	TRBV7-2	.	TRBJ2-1	CASSPLAGAVNEQFF	TGTGCCAGCAGCCCTCTAGCGGGGGCGGTCAATGAGCAGTTCTTC
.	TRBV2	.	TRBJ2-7	CASVNVGGSYEQYF	TGTGCCAGCGTAAACGTAGGGGGCTCCTACGAGCAGTACTTC
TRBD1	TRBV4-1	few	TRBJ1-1	CASSTPTGGTTEAFF	TGCGCCAGCAGCACCCCGACAGGGGGCACTACTGAAGCTTTCTTT
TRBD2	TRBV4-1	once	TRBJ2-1	CASSQLAGKLGEQFF	TGCGCCAGCAGCCAACTAGCGGGAAAGCTAGGGGAGCAGTTCTTC
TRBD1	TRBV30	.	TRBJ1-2	CAWGMGTGTYGYTF	TGTGCCTGGGGGATGGGGACAGGGACCTATGGCTACACCTTC
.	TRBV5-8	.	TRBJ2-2	CASSPPLGNTGELFF	TGTGCCAGCAGCCCTCCTCTAGGGAACACCGGGGAGCTGTTTTTT
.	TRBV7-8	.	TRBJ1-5	CASSSHRASANQPQHF	TGTGCCAGCAGCTCGCACAGGGCCTCGGCCAATCAGCCCCAGCATTTT
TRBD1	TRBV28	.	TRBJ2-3	CASSPGGPDTQYF	TGTGCCAGCAGCCCAGGGGGCCCAGATACGCAGTATTTT
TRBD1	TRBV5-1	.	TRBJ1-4	CASQLSGGSNEKLFF	TGCGCCAGCCAACTCTCAGGGGGCAGTAATGAAAAACTGTTTTTT
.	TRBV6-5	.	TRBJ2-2	CASSYRRQNTGELFF	TGTGCCAGCAGTTACCGACGACAGAACACCGGGGAGCTGTTTTTT
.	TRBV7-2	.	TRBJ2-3	CASSVRQDRTDTQYF	TGTGCCAGCAGCGTCAGACAAGATCGCACAGATACGCAGTATTTT
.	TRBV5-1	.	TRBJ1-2	CASSFHRDIGYTF	TGCGCCAGCAGCTTCCACCGGGATATTGGCTACACCTTC
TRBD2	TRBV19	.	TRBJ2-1	CASSITGPSGSGQFF	TGTGCCAGTAGTATAACTGGGCCTAGCGGGAGCGGGCAGTTCTTC
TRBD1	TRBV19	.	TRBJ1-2	CASSIGTGGGYTF	TGTGCCAGTAGTATCGGGACAGGGGGCGGCTACACCTTC
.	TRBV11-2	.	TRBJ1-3	CASSAQGTNPAGNTIYF	TGTGCCAGCAGCGCCCAAGGGACTAATCCGGCTGGAAACACCATATATTTT
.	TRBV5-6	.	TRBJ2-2	CASSLPGGNTGELFF	TGTGCCAGCAGCTTACCCGGGGGGAACACCGGGGAGCTGTTTTTT
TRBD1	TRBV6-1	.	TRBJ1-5	CASSEAQGAPGAQHF	TGTGCCAGCAGTGAAGCCCAGGGGGCCCCCGGGGCCCAGCATTTT
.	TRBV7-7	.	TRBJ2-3	CASSPGHSTDTQYF	TGTGCCAGCAGCCCCGGACATAGCACAGATACGCAGTATTTT
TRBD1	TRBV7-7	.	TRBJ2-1	CASSFGTASSYNEQFF	TGTGCCAGCAGTTTTGGGACAGCGAGCTCCTACAATGAGCAGTTCTTC
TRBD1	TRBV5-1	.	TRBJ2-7	CASSLGQGSYEQYF	TGCGCCAGCAGCTTGGGACAGGGGTCTTACGAGCAGTACTTC
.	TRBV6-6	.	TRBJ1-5	CASGLGAAQPQHF	TGTGCCAGCGGGCTAGGGGCGGCTCAGCCCCAGCATTTT
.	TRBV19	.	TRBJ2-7	CASSATISYEQYF	TGTGCCAGTAGCGCAACAATCTCATACGAGCAGTACTTC